A selection of T cell receptor beta chains follows, all from one sample in a study of sequential checkpoint blockade in melanoma. Assay used: immunoSEQ multiplex PCR; TCRdb lists only in-frame clones, some missing. There are 8,500 to 10,000 clones in the sample; over 50% occur only once, and roughly 40% lies in the top ten. Source: CD8+ T cells sorted from blood (inferred from file names), taken from a patient given nivolumab and ipilimumab in sequence. All receptors derive from a human donor with melanoma. The CDR3 runs from the conserved cysteine through the conserved F or W. A D gene is named only where the DNA matches it firmly. Part of the rows lack a size; the others show once, few, many or a class for expanded clones.

size	V	J	D	CDR3	DNA
medium-sized	TRBV6-6	TRBJ2-7	-	CASGGVSYEQYF	TGTGCCAGCGGAGGGGTTTCCTACGAGCAGTACTTC
few	TRBV14	TRBJ1-2	TRBD1	CASSPRQGVYGYTF	TGTGCCAGCAGCCCTCGACAGGGGGTATATGGCTACACCTTC
-	TRBV19	TRBJ1-6	-	CASSDFGNSPLHF	TGTGCCAGTAGCGACTTCGGTAATTCACCCCTCCACTTT
few	TRBV9	TRBJ2-7	TRBD1	CASSVERDSSYEQYF	TGTGCCAGCAGCGTAGAGAGGGACAGCTCCTACGAGCAGTACTTC
medium-sized	TRBV4-3	TRBJ1-5	-	CASSQGLGAGPSQPQHF	TGCGCCAGCAGCCAAGGCCTGGGGGCAGGGCCAAGTCAGCCCCAGCATTTT
-	TRBV29-1	TRBJ2-7	-	CSVRDFGDRSYEQYF	TGCAGCGTCCGCGATTTCGGTGACAGGTCCTACGAGCAGTACTTC
few	TRBV5-3	TRBJ1-1	-	CASSQGSTEAFF	TGTGCCAGCAGCCAGGGCAGCACTGAAGCTTTCTTT
-	TRBV28	TRBJ1-5	TRBD1	CASSLEGASSNQPQHF	TGTGCCAGCAGTTTAGAGGGGGCGTCCTCCAATCAGCCCCAGCATTTT
-	TRBV19	TRBJ2-7	-	CASSIGPDRSYEQYF	TGTGCCAGTAGTATAGGTCCCGACAGATCCTACGAGCAGTACTTC
-	TRBV4-1	TRBJ1-1	-	CASSQDPAGPAFF	TGCGCCAGCAGCCAAGATCCGGCAGGGCCAGCTTTCTTT
-	TRBV6-6	TRBJ2-1	TRBD2	CASSYSSGGGEQFF	TGTGCCAGCAGTTATTCTAGCGGGGGGGGTGAGCAGTTCTTC
-	TRBV10-3	TRBJ1-1	-	CAITKQGLNTEAFF	TGTGCCATCACCAAACAGGGCCTGAACACTGAAGCTTTCTTT
medium-sized	TRBV10-3	TRBJ1-2	-	CAISRGGDYGYTF	TGTGCCATCTCCCGCGGGGGGGACTATGGCTACACCTTC
-	TRBV5-6	TRBJ1-3	-	CASSSGWSSGNTIYF	TGTGCCAGCAGCTCTGGATGGAGCTCTGGAAACACCATATATTTT
few	TRBV4-1	TRBJ2-5	-	CASSQGDETQYF	TGCGCCAGCAGCCAGGGAGATGAGACCCAGTACTTC
-	TRBV6-1	TRBJ2-7	-	CASRGSGYYEQYF	TGTGCCAGCAGGGGTAGCGGCTACTACGAGCAGTACTTC
-	TRBV7-2	TRBJ1-2	-	CASSSSGSYGYTF	TGTGCCAGCAGCTCCTCAGGCTCCTATGGCTACACCTTC
once	TRBV9	TRBJ1-1	-	CASSGLGPLNTEAFF	TGTGCCAGCAGCGGACTGGGGCCATTGAACACTGAAGCTTTCTTT